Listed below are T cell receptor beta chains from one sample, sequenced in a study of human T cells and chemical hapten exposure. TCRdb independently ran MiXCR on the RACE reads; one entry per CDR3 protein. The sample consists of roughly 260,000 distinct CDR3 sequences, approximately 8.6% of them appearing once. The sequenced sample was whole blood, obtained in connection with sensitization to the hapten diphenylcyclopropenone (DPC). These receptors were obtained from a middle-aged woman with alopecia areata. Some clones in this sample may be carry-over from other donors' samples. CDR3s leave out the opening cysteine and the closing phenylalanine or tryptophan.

SAKSGTRSREQF	TRBJ2-1	TRBV29-1
SVAGLALEGAGANVLT	TRBJ2-6	TRBV29-1
ASSASGTDTQY	TRBJ2-3	TRBV7-7
ASSDWRDLISYNEQF	TRBJ2-1	TRBV10-2
ASRQTGGSGYT	TRBJ1-2	TRBV2
ASSPTGSNNEQF	TRBJ2-1	TRBV7-2
ASSRVDGPNSPLH	TRBJ1-6	TRBV11-2
ASRRLAGGWGTEAF	TRBJ1-1	TRBV6-2/TRBV6-3
SAYSGPLNNEQF	TRBJ2-1	TRBV20-1
ASSLPGTSEDTQY	TRBJ2-3	TRBV7-9
ASSVEANVLT	TRBJ2-6	TRBV5-4
AISEGDSGTDTQY	TRBJ2-3	TRBV10-3
ASSDEGFTEAF	TRBJ1-1	TRBV2
ASSGQVADTQY	TRBJ2-3	TRBV7-2
SALTSGSADEQF	TRBJ2-1	TRBV20-1
ASSLTRNQPQH	TRBJ1-5	TRBV12-3/TRBV12-4
ASSLVPDPYEQY	TRBJ2-7	TRBV28
SATDRGRAYEQY	TRBJ2-7	TRBV20-1
AWSVWDRSSGYT	TRBJ1-2	TRBV30
SVGLSGAAPNYGYT	TRBJ1-2	TRBV29-1
ASSSTTLTGRNRGTEAF	TRBJ1-1	TRBV7-2
ASSLTRGTAF	TRBJ1-1	TRBV27
ASSLGTGQGYMRYT	TRBJ1-2	TRBV5-1
AISLQGDTQY	TRBJ2-3	TRBV10-3
ASSKQGPRETQY	TRBJ2-5	TRBV28
ASSPLGGVQF	TRBJ2-1	TRBV7-2
ASSLSGGAGGEKLF	TRBJ1-4	TRBV7-9
ATSREKDSTYNEQF	TRBJ2-1	TRBV15
ASSSRTVSGETQY	TRBJ2-5	TRBV5-1
ASSDPTGKGTEAF	TRBJ1-1	TRBV2
SGRQFSNTEAF	TRBJ1-1	TRBV29-1
ASSEPGYEQY	TRBJ2-7	TRBV6-1
ASSSGQGFYEQY	TRBJ2-7	TRBV5-1
ASSGSEVETQY	TRBJ2-5	TRBV7-2
ASSTGLVGRTDTQY	TRBJ2-3	TRBV6-2/TRBV6-3
ATSDGGSDTGELF	TRBJ2-2	TRBV24-1
SASPLAGGGAGSTDTQY	TRBJ2-3	TRBV20-1
ASSSIGTGGNTGELF	TRBJ2-2	TRBV27
ASSLGSRTYEQY	TRBJ2-7	TRBV7-9
ASSRTSGPQETQY	TRBJ2-5	TRBV7-3
ASSLVSGRAGNEQF	TRBJ2-1	TRBV11-1
ASGSGNEQF	TRBJ2-1	TRBV12-5
ATLDRGIADTQY	TRBJ2-3	TRBV27
ASSERTAYEQY	TRBJ2-7	TRBV7-2
SARAVDGASGEKLF	TRBJ1-4	TRBV20-1
ASSQATGVTEAF	TRBJ1-1	TRBV3-1
ASSSYSGDSYNEQF	TRBJ2-1	TRBV5-1
ASGQGGRSYEQY	TRBJ2-7	TRBV12-3/TRBV12-4
ATSDGASPLH	TRBJ1-6	TRBV24-1
ASSPQQGFYEQY	TRBJ2-7	TRBV28
SSPDREDHYAHDTQY	TRBJ2-3	TRBV20-1
ASTPSFIGDTQY	TRBJ2-3	TRBV7-2
SAPRAGVMNTQY	TRBJ2-3	TRBV20-1
ASSLRGLSYNEQF	TRBJ2-1	TRBV12-3/TRBV12-4
ASSEASGSGRRADTQY	TRBJ2-3	TRBV6-1
ASSPYSGNHNEQF	TRBJ2-1	TRBV6-2/TRBV6-3
ASSWMPGQNYEQY	TRBJ2-7	TRBV5-8
ASSLAADYGADTQY	TRBJ2-3	TRBV7-2
ASSSTDPYGYT	TRBJ1-2	TRBV9